This record looks at one T cell receptor (beta chain) sequence and its context. TCRdb's copy holds only in-frame clones and misses some; the assay was immunoSEQ multiplex PCR. The sample records about 98,000 clones, 82% being singletons. The sample is drawn from a study of radiotherapy plus CTLA-4 blockade in lung cancer. V shed 4 bases, J shed 0 bases, and the junction held 14 bases outside the gene matches. There are 19 residues in the CDR3. Germline V gene data show CDR1 as SGHRS and CDR2 as YFSETQ. V usage is TRBV5-1 and J usage is TRBJ2-5; TRBD2 agrees at 11 bases. The receptor comes from a human donor with non-small cell lung cancer who had a partial response to radiotherapy plus ipilimumab. This specimen consisted of peripheral blood, obtained from a patient treated with radiotherapy plus ipilimumab. CDR3 coding DNA: TGCGCCAGCAGCCGAGGACTAGCGGGCACCGCGGTCTACCAAGAGACCCAGTACTTC. Translation gives CASSRGLAGTAVYQETQYF.